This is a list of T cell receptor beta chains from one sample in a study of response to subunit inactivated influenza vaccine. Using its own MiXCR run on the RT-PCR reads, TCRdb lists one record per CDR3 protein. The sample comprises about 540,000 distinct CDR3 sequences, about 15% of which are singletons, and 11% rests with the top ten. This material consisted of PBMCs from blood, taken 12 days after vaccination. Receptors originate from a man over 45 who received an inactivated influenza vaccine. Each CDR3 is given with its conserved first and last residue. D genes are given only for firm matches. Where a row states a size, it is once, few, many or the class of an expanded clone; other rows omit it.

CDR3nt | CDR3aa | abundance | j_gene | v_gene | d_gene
TGTGCCAGCAGCCAAGATCGGATCCGCCAAGAGACCCAGTACTTC | CASSQDRIRQETQYF | few | TRBJ2-5 | TRBV14 | .
TGCGCCAGCAGCGAAGCTCCCGAGGGACTCAATCAGCCCCAGCATTTT | CASSEAPEGLNQPQHF | few | TRBJ1-5 | TRBV4-1 | .
TGCAGCGTTGTCGCGAGGAGCGAAGAGACCCAGTACTTC | CSVVARSEETQYF | . | TRBJ2-5 | TRBV29-1 | .
TGTGCCAGCATCCTCGATTCCTACGAGCAGTACTTC | CASILDSYEQYF | . | TRBJ2-7 | TRBV5-4 | .
TGCAGCTGCGGGACGGGTCCAGGACTTGAGCAGTTCTTC | CSCGTGPGLEQFF | . | TRBJ2-1 | TRBV29-1 | .
TGCAGTGCTAGCTACAGGGGGCGTGGGAGCACAGATACGCAGTATTTT | CSASYRGRGSTDTQYF | . | TRBJ2-3 | TRBV20-1 | TRBD1
TGTGCCAGCAGTTACGTCGGATTGACTAATGAAAAACTGTTTTTT | CASSYVGLTNEKLFF | . | TRBJ1-4 | TRBV6-2/TRBV6-3 | .
TGTGCCACCAGCAGAGGAACTAGCGGGGGATCGACTAGCACAGATACGCAGTATTTT | CATSRGTSGGSTSTDTQYF | many | TRBJ2-3 | TRBV15 | TRBD2
TGTGCCTGGAGCGTTACAGGGTCTTTCTCACCCCTCCACTTT | CAWSVTGSFSPLHF | few | TRBJ1-6 | TRBV30 | .
TGTGCCAGCAGCATACAACAGGGGATCAGCTCCTACGAGCAGTACTTC | CASSIQQGISSYEQYF | . | TRBJ2-7 | TRBV7-8 | TRBD1
TGTGCCAGCAGTGGAGAGACAGGGATTAACTATGGCTACACCTTC | CASSGETGINYGYTF | few | TRBJ1-2 | TRBV2 | TRBD1
TGTGCCAGCAGTCCCTCAGCATACATAGGGGGCAGTGAAGCTTTCTTT | CASSPSAYIGGSEAFF | . | TRBJ1-1 | TRBV27 | TRBD1
TGTGCCAGCAGCCCCCGACCGGGAAAGCGGGTGGCCTACGAGCAGTACTTC | CASSPRPGKRVAYEQYF | . | TRBJ2-7 | TRBV5-6 | .
TGTGCCAGCAGCTTAGGGACAACAAGGGATCAGCCCCAGCATTTT | CASSLGTTRDQPQHF | . | TRBJ1-5 | TRBV7-2 | .
TGTGCCAGCTCACCACCGGCTCGCGATGAGCAGTTCTTC | CASSPPARDEQFF | few | TRBJ2-1 | TRBV18 | .
TGTGCCAGCAGCTTATCGAGGCTGAACACTGAAGCTTTCTTT | CASSLSRLNTEAFF | many | TRBJ1-1 | TRBV7-9 | .
TGTGCCAGCAGCTTGGGGCTAGATGGGATTTCCTACGAGCAGTACTTC | CASSLGLDGISYEQYF | few | TRBJ2-7 | TRBV5-6 | .
TGTGCCAGCAGCTTGGGGACTAGCGGGGGCTATTCCTACGAGCAGTACTTC | CASSLGTSGGYSYEQYF | few | TRBJ2-7 | TRBV11-2 | TRBD2
TGTGCCAGCAGCGCGGCCTACGAGCAGTACTTC | CASSAAYEQYF | many | TRBJ2-7 | TRBV3-1 | .
TGTGCCAGCAGCTCCGAACTAGCGGGGGGACTCTCCTACAATGAGCAGTTCTTC | CASSSELAGGLSYNEQFF | . | TRBJ2-1 | TRBV11-2 | TRBD2
TGTGCCAGCAGCTCATTCCAGGGGGCTTCCTACGAGCAGTACTTC | CASSSFQGASYEQYF | few | TRBJ2-7 | TRBV7-2 | TRBD1
TGTGCCAGCAGCCAGTTAAGCGGGGGGCAAGAGACCCAGTACTTC | CASSQLSGGQETQYF | few | TRBJ2-5 | TRBV14 | TRBD2
TGTGCCAGCAGCTTCACGACCGGGACAGGGGGCTACGAGCAGTACTTC | CASSFTTGTGGYEQYF | . | TRBJ2-7 | TRBV7-9 | TRBD1
TGTGCCAGCAGTTACAAGGCCCGGCAGAACACTGAAGCTTTCTTT | CASSYKARQNTEAFF | few | TRBJ1-1 | TRBV6-5 | .
TGTGCCAGCAGACCGACAGGGAATCTAGCCAAAAACATTCAGTACTTC | CASRPTGNLAKNIQYF | few | TRBJ2-4 | TRBV28 | TRBD1
TGTGCCAGCTCGGATTGGAGTTCAGAAACCCAGTACTTC | CASSDWSSETQYF | few | TRBJ2-5 | TRBV7-2 | .
TGTGCCAGCAGTGAGCTAGCTGTGATCTCCTACAATGAGCAGTTCTTC | CASSELAVISYNEQFF | few | TRBJ2-1 | TRBV2 | .
TGTGCCAGCAGCTTGGAAGGGACTGAGCAGTTCTTC | CASSLEGTEQFF | many | TRBJ2-1 | TRBV7-9 | .
TGTGCCACCAGCAGAGATTTTTTGGGACAGGGCACAGATACGCAGTATTTT | CATSRDFLGQGTDTQYF | many | TRBJ2-3 | TRBV15 | TRBD1
TGTGCCAGCAGATTAGCGGGGTCCCGAGAGACCCAGTACTTC | CASRLAGSRETQYF | . | TRBJ2-5 | TRBV11-1 | TRBD2
TGTGCCAGCAGTTTATCTCGGGACCTCCTCTGGAATGAGCAGTTCTTC | CASSLSRDLLWNEQFF | few | TRBJ2-1 | TRBV27 | .
TGCGCCAGCAGCTTACCTTTGGGACAGAACACCGGGGAGCTGTTTTTT | CASSLPLGQNTGELFF | . | TRBJ2-2 | TRBV5-1 | .
TGCGCCAGCAGCTCCGACGGAGGGCGGTACGAGCAGTACTTC | CASSSDGGRYEQYF | few | TRBJ2-7 | TRBV5-1 | .
TGCAGTGCTGCTAAGGGTGGGCCCAAAGAGACCCAGTACTTC | CSAAKGGPKETQYF | few | TRBJ2-5 | TRBV20-1 | .
TGTGCCAGCAGCTCCTTCCCCCCTAAGACAGACAACTATGGCTACACCTTC | CASSSFPPKTDNYGYTF | . | TRBJ1-2 | TRBV7-2 | .
TGTGCCAGCAGCTTAACCCAAGGGGAGGCCCAGTACTTC | CASSLTQGEAQYF | . | TRBJ2-5 | TRBV7-3 | .
TGCAGCGCCCAGGGCAGGGCTAATGAAAAACTGTTTTTT | CSAQGRANEKLFF | . | TRBJ1-4 | TRBV29-1 | .
TGTGCCAGCAGCCAATATAGTGGGGCCAACGTCCTGACTTTC | CASSQYSGANVLTF | few | TRBJ2-6 | TRBV14 | .
TGTGCCAGCAGCTGGACTGGAGGTAATGAGCAGTTCTTC | CASSWTGGNEQFF | . | TRBJ2-1 | TRBV11-2 | .
TGCAGTGCAACGCAGGGCTGGTCTAATGAAAAACTGTTTTTT | CSATQGWSNEKLFF | . | TRBJ1-4 | TRBV20-1 | .
TGTGCCAGCAGCTCGGAGACTAGTCCTGATACGCAGTATTTT | CASSSETSPDTQYF | few | TRBJ2-3 | TRBV7-9 | .